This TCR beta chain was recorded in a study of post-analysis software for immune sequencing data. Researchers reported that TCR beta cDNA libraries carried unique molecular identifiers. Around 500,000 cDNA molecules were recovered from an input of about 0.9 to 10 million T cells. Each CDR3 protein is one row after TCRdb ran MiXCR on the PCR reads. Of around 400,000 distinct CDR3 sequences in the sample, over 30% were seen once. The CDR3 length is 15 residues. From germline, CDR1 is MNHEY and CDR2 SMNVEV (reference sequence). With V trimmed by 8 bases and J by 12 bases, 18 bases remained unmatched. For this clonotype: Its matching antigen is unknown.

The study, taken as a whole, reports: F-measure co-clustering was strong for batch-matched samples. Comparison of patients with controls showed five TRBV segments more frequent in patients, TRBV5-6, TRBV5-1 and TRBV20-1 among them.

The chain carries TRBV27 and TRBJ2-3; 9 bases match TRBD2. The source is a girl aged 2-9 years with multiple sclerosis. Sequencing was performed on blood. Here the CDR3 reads CASSPGTSRPRFQYF. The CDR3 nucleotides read TGTGCCAGCTCCCCCGGGACTAGCAGACCCCGGTTTCAGTATTTT.